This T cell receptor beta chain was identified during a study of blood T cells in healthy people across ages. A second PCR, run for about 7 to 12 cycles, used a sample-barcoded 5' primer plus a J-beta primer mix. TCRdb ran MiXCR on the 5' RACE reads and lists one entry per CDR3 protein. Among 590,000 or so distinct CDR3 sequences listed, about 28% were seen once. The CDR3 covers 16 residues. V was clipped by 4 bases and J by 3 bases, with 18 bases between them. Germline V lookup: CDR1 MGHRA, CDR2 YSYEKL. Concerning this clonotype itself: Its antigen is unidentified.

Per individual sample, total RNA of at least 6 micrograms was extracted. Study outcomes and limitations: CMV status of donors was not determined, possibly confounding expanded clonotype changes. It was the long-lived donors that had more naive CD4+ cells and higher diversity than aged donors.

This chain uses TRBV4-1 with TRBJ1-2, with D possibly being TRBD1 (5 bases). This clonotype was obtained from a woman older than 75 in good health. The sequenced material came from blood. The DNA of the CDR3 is TGCGCCAGCAGCCTTACCACCACCACGGGGGACTATGGCTACACCTTC. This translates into CASSLTTTTGDYGYTF.